This is a list of T cell receptor beta chains from one sample in a study of T cells in localized non-small cell lung cancer. TCRdb's copy holds only in-frame clones and misses some; the assay was immunoSEQ multiplex PCR. The top ten clones hold 20% to 25% of a sample with about 77,000 clones, more than 70% of them seen once. This material consisted of peripheral blood, taken before any cancer treatment. The receptors were sampled from a woman aged 40 to 75 with stage I squamous cell lung carcinoma. CDR3s include the opening cysteine and the closing phenylalanine or tryptophan. Each record gives: J gene, V gene, D gene, clone size, CDR3 protein, CDR3 DNA. D genes are given only for firm matches. The size of a clone is reported for some rows only, either as once, few or many, or as a class for expanded clones.

J gene: TRBJ1-2; V gene: TRBV7-9; D gene: NA; clone size: NA; CDR3 protein: CASSPSGRRNYGYTF; CDR3 DNA: TGTGCCAGCAGCCCTAGCGGCCGGCGAAACTATGGCTACACCTTC
J gene: TRBJ2-7; V gene: TRBV18; D gene: TRBD2; clone size: NA; CDR3 protein: CASSSSAGGPGYEQYF; CDR3 DNA: TGTGCCAGCTCATCGTCGGCGGGGGGGCCGGGCTACGAGCAGTACTTC
J gene: TRBJ1-2; V gene: TRBV28; D gene: NA; clone size: NA; CDR3 protein: CASSLTLLGGWNYGYTF; CDR3 DNA: TGTGCCAGCAGTCTTACCCTTTTGGGGGGGTGGAACTATGGCTACACCTTC
J gene: TRBJ2-4; V gene: TRBV19; D gene: TRBD1; clone size: NA; CDR3 protein: CASRPGQGPSMAKNIQYF; CDR3 DNA: TGTGCCAGTAGACCGGGACAGGGTCCCTCCATGGCCAAAAACATTCAGTACTTC
J gene: TRBJ1-1; V gene: TRBV5-1; D gene: NA; clone size: NA; CDR3 protein: CASSLDPGNTEAFF; CDR3 DNA: TGCGCCAGCAGCTTGGACCCCGGGAACACTGAAGCTTTCTTT
J gene: TRBJ1-2; V gene: TRBV6-1; D gene: TRBD1; clone size: NA; CDR3 protein: CASSPQTGGYGYTF; CDR3 DNA: TGTGCCAGCAGTCCCCAAACAGGGGGCTATGGCTACACCTTC
J gene: TRBJ2-5; V gene: TRBV5-4; D gene: TRBD1; clone size: NA; CDR3 protein: CASKGQGAGETQYF; CDR3 DNA: TGTGCCAGCAAGGGACAGGGGGCGGGAGAGACCCAGTACTTC
J gene: TRBJ2-6; V gene: TRBV30; D gene: NA; clone size: once; CDR3 protein: CAWSVGASSGANVLTF; CDR3 DNA: TGTGCCTGGAGTGTAGGGGCCAGCTCTGGGGCCAACGTCCTGACTTTC
J gene: TRBJ1-2; V gene: TRBV7-9; D gene: NA; clone size: NA; CDR3 protein: CASSLGPAEANYGYTF; CDR3 DNA: TGTGCCAGCAGCTTAGGTCCGGCCGAAGCTAACTATGGCTACACCTTC
J gene: TRBJ1-2; V gene: TRBV18; D gene: NA; clone size: NA; CDR3 protein: CASSPPILSGYGYTF; CDR3 DNA: TGTGCCAGCTCACCACCGATTCTCTCAGGCTATGGCTACACCTTC
J gene: TRBJ2-7; V gene: TRBV5-1; D gene: TRBD1; clone size: NA; CDR3 protein: CASSRQGETYEQYF; CDR3 DNA: TGCGCCAGCAGCCGTCAGGGGGAAACCTACGAGCAGTACTTC
J gene: TRBJ1-5; V gene: TRBV21-1; D gene: NA; clone size: NA; CDR3 protein: CASSKDRGGPHSNQPQHF; CDR3 DNA: TGTGCCAGCAGCAAAGACAGGGGTGGCCCCCATAGCAATCAGCCCCAGCATTTT
J gene: TRBJ2-3; V gene: TRBV11-2; D gene: TRBD2; clone size: NA; CDR3 protein: CASSLVLAGGKRGTQYF; CDR3 DNA: TGTGCCAGCAGCTTAGTTCTAGCGGGGGGGAAGAGGGGTACGCAGTATTTT
J gene: TRBJ2-1; V gene: TRBV9; D gene: NA; clone size: NA; CDR3 protein: CASSVEGQGGNEQFF; CDR3 DNA: TGTGCCAGCAGCGTAGAAGGACAGGGAGGGAATGAGCAGTTCTTC
J gene: TRBJ2-1; V gene: TRBV4-1; D gene: TRBD2; clone size: NA; CDR3 protein: CASSIGLAGGLDEQFF; CDR3 DNA: TGCGCCAGCAGCATAGGCCTAGCGGGGGGGCTGGATGAGCAGTTCTTC
J gene: TRBJ1-4; V gene: TRBV18; D gene: TRBD1; clone size: NA; CDR3 protein: CASSHGTDEKLFF; CDR3 DNA: TGTGCCAGCTCACACGGGACAGATGAAAAACTGTTTTTT
J gene: TRBJ1-6; V gene: TRBV6-4; D gene: NA; clone size: NA; CDR3 protein: CASSDSREVGSPLHF; CDR3 DNA: TGTGCCAGCAGTGACTCCAGGGAGGTCGGTTCACCCCTCCACTTT
J gene: TRBJ1-6; V gene: TRBV10-3; D gene: TRBD1; clone size: NA; CDR3 protein: CAISEGDSNSPLHF; CDR3 DNA: TGTGCCATCAGTGAGGGGGACAGTAATTCACCCCTCCACTTT
J gene: TRBJ1-1; V gene: TRBV5-1; D gene: NA; clone size: NA; CDR3 protein: CASSSGVTEAFF; CDR3 DNA: TGCGCCAGCAGCTCAGGGGTGACTGAAGCTTTCTTT
J gene: TRBJ1-3; V gene: TRBV6-6; D gene: NA; clone size: NA; CDR3 protein: CASTGEGLSGNTIYF; CDR3 DNA: TGTGCCAGCACCGGGGAGGGGCTCTCTGGAAACACCATATATTTT
J gene: TRBJ2-5; V gene: TRBV6-4; D gene: TRBD1; clone size: NA; CDR3 protein: CASSATGQETQYF; CDR3 DNA: TGTGCCAGCAGCGCGACAGGGCAAGAGACCCAGTACTTC
J gene: TRBJ2-1; V gene: TRBV9; D gene: TRBD1; clone size: NA; CDR3 protein: CASSVTGGPYNEQFF; CDR3 DNA: TGTGCCAGCAGCGTTACAGGGGGTCCCTACAATGAGCAGTTCTTC
J gene: TRBJ1-2; V gene: TRBV2; D gene: TRBD1; clone size: NA; CDR3 protein: CASEPRTGGLPGYTF; CDR3 DNA: TGTGCCAGCGAACCTAGGACAGGTGGTCTTCCTGGCTACACCTTC
J gene: TRBJ1-1; V gene: TRBV6-6; D gene: NA; clone size: NA; CDR3 protein: CASSYVGGADTEAFF; CDR3 DNA: TGTGCCAGCAGTTACGTTGGGGGGGCCGACACTGAAGCTTTCTTT
J gene: TRBJ1-2; V gene: TRBV5-4; D gene: NA; clone size: NA; CDR3 protein: CASSPGRNYGYTF; CDR3 DNA: TGTGCCAGCAGCCCCGGACGGAACTATGGCTACACCTTC
J gene: TRBJ2-1; V gene: TRBV6-4; D gene: NA; clone size: NA; CDR3 protein: CASSDSSYNEQFF; CDR3 DNA: TGTGCCAGCAGTGACTCTTCCTACAATGAGCAGTTCTTC
J gene: TRBJ1-2; V gene: TRBV27; D gene: NA; clone size: NA; CDR3 protein: CASRSWDNHDGYTF; CDR3 DNA: TGTGCCAGCAGGTCGTGGGACAACCACGATGGCTACACCTTC
J gene: TRBJ2-3; V gene: TRBV7-3; D gene: TRBD2; clone size: NA; CDR3 protein: CASSQGLATDTQYF; CDR3 DNA: TGTGCCAGCAGCCAAGGACTAGCGACGGATACGCAGTATTTT
J gene: TRBJ1-2; V gene: TRBV5-1; D gene: NA; clone size: NA; CDR3 protein: CASSLKGSNGYTF; CDR3 DNA: TGCGCCAGCAGCTTAAAAGGGTCAAATGGCTACACCTTC
J gene: TRBJ2-1; V gene: TRBV9; D gene: TRBD1; clone size: NA; CDR3 protein: CASSERDRRRSYNEQFF; CDR3 DNA: TGTGCCAGCAGCGAGAGGGACAGAAGACGCTCCTACAATGAGCAGTTCTTC
J gene: TRBJ1-2; V gene: TRBV5-1; D gene: TRBD1; clone size: NA; CDR3 protein: CASSWDSLSNYGYTF; CDR3 DNA: TGCGCCAGCAGCTGGGACAGCTTATCTAACTATGGCTACACCTTC
J gene: TRBJ1-2; V gene: TRBV4-1; D gene: NA; clone size: few; CDR3 protein: CASSQAPSTQNYGYTF; CDR3 DNA: TGCGCCAGCAGCCAAGCCCCCAGCACCCAGAACTATGGCTACACCTTC
J gene: TRBJ1-3; V gene: TRBV6-6; D gene: NA; clone size: once; CDR3 protein: CASSTKGIGGNTIYF; CDR3 DNA: TGTGCCAGCAGCACTAAGGGGATCGGTGGAAACACCATATATTTT
J gene: TRBJ1-3; V gene: TRBV19; D gene: TRBD1; clone size: NA; CDR3 protein: CASSIQGAFSGNTIYF; CDR3 DNA: TGTGCCAGTAGTATACAGGGGGCATTCTCTGGAAACACCATATATTTT
J gene: TRBJ1-1; V gene: TRBV19; D gene: NA; clone size: once; CDR3 protein: CASSPTGRLSTEAFF; CDR3 DNA: TGTGCCAGTAGTCCAACGGGACGGCTCTCAACCGAAGCTTTCTTT
J gene: TRBJ2-3; V gene: TRBV6-1; D gene: NA; clone size: NA; CDR3 protein: CASSERGATDTQYF; CDR3 DNA: TGTGCCAGCAGTGAAAGGGGAGCCACAGATACGCAGTATTTT
J gene: TRBJ1-1; V gene: TRBV9; D gene: TRBD1; clone size: NA; CDR3 protein: CASSGGWGLGQENTEAFF; CDR3 DNA: TGTGCCAGCAGCGGAGGGTGGGGGCTCGGACAGGAAAACACTGAAGCTTTCTTT
J gene: TRBJ2-1; V gene: TRBV27; D gene: NA; clone size: NA; CDR3 protein: CASTGRGIALSYNEQFF; CDR3 DNA: TGTGCCAGTACGGGACGGGGAATAGCGCTCTCCTACAATGAGCAGTTCTTC
J gene: TRBJ2-1; V gene: TRBV5-1; D gene: NA; clone size: NA; CDR3 protein: CASSLEGSSYNEQFF; CDR3 DNA: TGCGCCAGCAGCTTGGAGGGGAGCTCCTACAATGAGCAGTTCTTC
J gene: TRBJ2-2; V gene: TRBV6-6; D gene: TRBD2; clone size: NA; CDR3 protein: CASSSAGVGIGELFF; CDR3 DNA: TGTGCCAGCAGTTCAGCGGGGGTCGGTATCGGGGAGCTGTTTTTT
J gene: TRBJ2-7; V gene: TRBV7-7; D gene: NA; clone size: NA; CDR3 protein: CASSLYQGYEQYF; CDR3 DNA: TGTGCTAGCAGCTTATATCAGGGATACGAGCAGTACTTC
J gene: TRBJ2-3; V gene: TRBV30; D gene: NA; clone size: NA; CDR3 protein: CAWSPGLTGWGTDTQYF; CDR3 DNA: TGTGCCTGGAGTCCGGGACTGACAGGTTGGGGCACAGATACGCAGTATTTT
J gene: TRBJ2-3; V gene: TRBV5-1; D gene: TRBD2; clone size: NA; CDR3 protein: CASSLGLLAGNRDTQYF; CDR3 DNA: TGCGCCAGCAGCTTGGGACTACTAGCGGGGAACAGAGATACGCAGTATTTT
J gene: TRBJ1-1; V gene: TRBV4-2; D gene: NA; clone size: NA; CDR3 protein: CASSPGVQGTEAFF; CDR3 DNA: TGTGCCAGCAGCCCAGGGGTGCAGGGCACTGAAGCTTTCTTT
J gene: TRBJ2-3; V gene: TRBV5-1; D gene: TRBD2; clone size: NA; CDR3 protein: CASSLAGGTSTDTQYF; CDR3 DNA: TGCGCCAGCAGCCTAGCGGGGGGAACTAGCACAGATACGCAGTATTTT
J gene: TRBJ2-3; V gene: TRBV6-4; D gene: NA; clone size: NA; CDR3 protein: CASSVGRSDTQYF; CDR3 DNA: TGTGCCAGCAGTGTTGGCAGGTCAGATACGCAGTATTTT
J gene: TRBJ2-3; V gene: TRBV29-1; D gene: NA; clone size: NA; CDR3 protein: CSASQGLSTDTQYF; CDR3 DNA: TGCAGCGCGAGCCAGGGATTGAGCACAGATACGCAGTATTTT
J gene: TRBJ2-3; V gene: TRBV11-2; D gene: NA; clone size: NA; CDR3 protein: CASSFGFTDTQYF; CDR3 DNA: TGTGCCAGCAGCTTCGGGTTCACAGATACGCAGTATTTT
J gene: TRBJ2-3; V gene: TRBV7-3; D gene: NA; clone size: NA; CDR3 protein: CASSSGRGATDTQYF; CDR3 DNA: TGTGCCAGCAGCTCCGGACGGGGGGCAACGGATACGCAGTATTTT
J gene: TRBJ1-3; V gene: TRBV30; D gene: NA; clone size: NA; CDR3 protein: CAWSLGVRRNTIYF; CDR3 DNA: TGTGCCTGGTCATTAGGCGTCCGTAGAAACACCATATATTTT
J gene: TRBJ2-7; V gene: TRBV5-1; D gene: NA; clone size: NA; CDR3 protein: CASSYQPYEQYF; CDR3 DNA: TGCGCCAGCAGCTACCAGCCCTACGAGCAGTACTTC
J gene: TRBJ1-6; V gene: TRBV5-5; D gene: NA; clone size: NA; CDR3 protein: CASSESFGGGSPLHF; CDR3 DNA: TGTGCCAGCAGCGAATCATTTGGGGGGGGATCACCCCTCCACTTT
J gene: TRBJ1-3; V gene: TRBV19; D gene: NA; clone size: NA; CDR3 protein: CASSMGGYSGNTIYF; CDR3 DNA: TGTGCCAGTAGTATGGGAGGTTACTCTGGAAACACCATATATTTT
J gene: TRBJ1-2; V gene: TRBV4-1; D gene: NA; clone size: NA; CDR3 protein: CASSQGTGYGYTF; CDR3 DNA: TGCGCCAGCAGCCAAGGAACAGGCTATGGCTACACCTTC
J gene: TRBJ1-2; V gene: TRBV5-5; D gene: TRBD1; clone size: NA; CDR3 protein: CASSRAGTGIYGYTF; CDR3 DNA: TGTGCCAGCAGCCGGGCCGGGACAGGAATTTATGGCTACACCTTC